The 8 T cell receptor beta chains below all came from one sample that was sequenced in a study of blood T cell repertoires in COVID-19. The data were produced by immunoSEQ multiplex PCR, yet TCRdb's version contains in-frame clones alone and is incomplete. The sample yields fewer than 350,000 clones, approximately 88% seen once. Sequencing was done on a sample of peripheral blood. The receptors derive from a man younger than 40 with COVID-19, enrolled during active disease.

This clone was seen once. The J gene is TRBJ2-2, the V gene TRBV2; D is perhaps TRBD1 (6 bases). CDR1 and CDR2 from the germline V gene are SNHLY and FYNNEI. The CDR3 covers 15 residues. V lost 2 bases to trimming and J lost 6 bases, with 13 bases between them. CDR3 residues: CASSEMRGSSGELFF. In DNA form, the CDR3 reads TGTGCCAGCAGTGAAATGAGGGGGTCGTCCGGGGAGCTGTTTTTT. The full variable domain, its missing parts supplied by reference TRBV2 and TRBJ2-2, is EPEVTQTPSHQVTQMGQEVILRCVPISNHLYFYWYRQILGQKVEFLVSFYNNEISEKSEIFDDQFSVERPDGSNFTLKIRSTKLEDSAMYFCASSEMRGSSGELFFGEGSRLTVL.

The chain uses TRBV6-5 and TRBJ2-2; possibly TRBD1 for D (6 bases). The germline V gene encodes CDR1 MNHEY and CDR2 SVGAGI. The CDR3 sequence is 14 residues long. V lost 11 bases and J 0 bases, leaving 13 bases between the germline ends. The CDR3, as DNA: TGTGCCTGCCGAGGGGGATCGAACACCGGGGAGCTGTTTTTT. As protein: CACRGGSNTGELFF.

This clone is a singleton in its sample. The V call is TRBV19, the J call TRBJ1-1; D not resolved. Trimming cost V 1 base and J 0 bases, with 12 bases left between them. The CDR3 is 16 amino acids. The V gene's germline CDR1 is LNHDA and CDR2 SQIVND (reference sequence). The chain's CDR3 is CASSIGGGLMNTEAFF. Here the CDR3 DNA reads TGTGCCAGTAGTATAGGAGGTGGACTGATGAACACTGAAGCTTTCTTT.

The chain couples TRBV4-1 to TRBJ2-1; 7 nucleotides line up with TRBD2. Germline loops: CDR1 MGHRA, CDR2 YSYEKL. V lost 1 base to trimming and J lost 4 bases; unmatched junction nucleotides: 10. The CDR3 has 17 amino acids. The CDR3 reads CASSQVVGGGLYNEQFF. The DNA of the CDR3 is TGCGCCAGCAGCCAAGTAGTTGGCGGGGGTCTTTACAATGAGCAGTTCTTC.

This sequence joins TRBV9 and TRBJ2-7; unclear D gene. This CDR3 contains 13 residues. From germline, CDR1 is SGDLS and CDR2 YYNGEE. The V gene lost 0 bases and the J gene lost 1 base, with 5 bases spanning the gap. In DNA, the CDR3 is TGTGCCAGCAGCGTAGCCGGTTCCTACGAGCAGTACTTC. Translation gives CASSVAGSYEQYF.

This clone was seen once. The chain is built from TRBV18 and TRBJ2-5, with 7 bases lining up with TRBD1. V lost 3 bases, J lost 2 bases, and 3 bases stayed unmatched. Per germline, CDR1 KGHSH and CDR2 LQKENI. The CDR3 totals 14 residues. This chain's CDR3 is CASSPQTGQETQYF. CDR3 nucleotide sequence: TGTGCCAGCTCACCCCAGACAGGGCAAGAGACCCAGTACTTC.

This chain connects TRBV5-6 to TRBJ2-7, with 9 bases identical to TRBD1. With 5 bases clipped from V and 1 base from J, the junction kept 7 bases outside the gene matches. The CDR3 length is 15 residues. CDR1 SGHDT and CDR2 YYEEEE come from the germline V gene. In nucleotides, the CDR3 is TGTGCCAGCAGAACGGGACAGGGAGCGTCCTACGAGCAGTACTTC. Protein sequence: CASRTGQGASYEQYF.

The V gene is TRBV28, the J gene TRBJ2-7; 9 bases agree with TRBD2. Germline values: CDR1 MDHEN, CDR2 SYDVKM. The CDR3 extends over 14 amino acids. The ends lost 6 bases at V and 6 bases at J; junction bases unmatched: 9. CDR3 protein: CASRTSGRWGEQYF. CDR3 bases: TGTGCCAGCAGAACCAGCGGGAGGTGGGGCGAGCAGTACTTC.